The 23 T cell receptor beta chains below all came from one sample that was sequenced in a study of shared clonotypes between healthy human individuals. Using immunoSEQ multiplex PCR, the repertoire was profiled, and TCRdb retains in-frame clones only, with some absent. The sample shows millions of clones, approximately 94% of them seen only once. Terminally differentiated effector memory CD45RA+ cells were left out of the naive CD8 fraction, which was CD45RO-negative and positively selected for CCR7. The sample comprised naive CD8+ T cells sorted from blood. These receptors all come from a man aged 18 to 30 in good health.

V gene TRBV7-8 combines with J gene TRBJ2-1; D unresolved. Trimming left V 4 bases short and J 8 bases short, with 36 bases between. The germline V gene has CDR1 SGHVS and CDR2 FQNEAQ. The CDR3 contains 21 residues. In nucleotides, the CDR3 is TGTGCCAGCAGCTCCGTGATGCTGGCCCTGAAAGTAGTGGGGTTAGTCTATGAGCAGTTCTTC. Translating it yields CASSSVMLALKVVGLVYEQFF. Filled out from reference TRBV7-8 and TRBJ2-1, the complete variable domain reads GAGVSQSPRYKVAKRGQDVALRCDPISGHVSLFWYQQALGQGPEFLTYFQNEAQLDKSGLPSDRFFAERPEGSVSTLKIQRTQQEDSAVYLCASSSVMLALKVVGLVYEQFFGPGTRLTVL.

The chain uses TRBV6-6 and TRBJ1-1; D is undetermined. This CDR3 spans 13 amino acids. V lost 5 bases to trimming and J lost 0 bases, with 7 bases between them. The V gene's germline CDR1 is MNHNY and CDR2 SVGAGI (reference sequence). CDR3 nucleotides: TGTGCCAGCAGTGATCAATTGAACACTGAAGCTTTCTTT. Translation gives CASSDQLNTEAFF.

The CDR3 is CASSFLTGTEAFF. In DNA form, the CDR3 reads TGTGCCAGCAGCTTTCTGACAGGGACTGAAGCTTTCTTT. V is TRBV13 and J is TRBJ1-1, with 7 bases identical to TRBD1. This CDR3 is built from 13 residues. Germline values: CDR1 PRHDT, CDR2 FYEKMQ (reference sequence). The V and J ends lost 3 bases and 5 bases, in that order; junction bases with no gene match: 3.

The rearrangement links TRBV29-1 to TRBJ2-7; tentative D call: TRBD1 (7 bases). From germline, CDR1 is SQVTM and CDR2 ANQGSEA. V was cut by 6 bases and J by 4 bases, with 19 bases left in between. The CDR3 loop spans 14 amino acids. The CDR3 DNA follows: TGCAGCGTCACCCCCTTGGAGGGGGCGTACGAGCAGTACTTC. It yields the protein CSVTPLEGAYEQYF.

The genes are TRBV5-6 and TRBJ2-7; 9 bases map to TRBD2. Germline CDR1 SGHDT, CDR2 YYEEEE. V trimming: 0 bases; J trimming: 0 bases; junction bases outside the gene matches: 7. This CDR3 spans 17 amino acids. The CDR3 spells CASSLERGELSSYEQYF. In DNA form, the CDR3 reads TGTGCCAGCAGCTTGGAGCGGGGGGAATTAAGCTCCTACGAGCAGTACTTC.

The DNA for the CDR3 is TGTGCCAGCAGCGCCGGGACAGGGATCCACGAGCAGTACTTC. Its translation is CASSAGTGIHEQYF. The chain combines TRBV7-6 with TRBJ2-7; TRBD1 agrees at 9 bases. The V gene end was trimmed by 5 bases and the J gene end by 5 bases; junction bases not matched to a gene: 7. CDR3 size: 14 residues. CDR1 is SGHVS, CDR2 FNYEAQ, per germline.

The chain joins TRBV5-6 to TRBJ1-2, with 9 nucleotides matching TRBD1. The V segment lost 5 bases and the J segment 4 bases; nucleotides outside the gene matches: 9. This CDR3 is built from 15 residues. From germline, CDR1 is SGHDT and CDR2 YYEEEE. The DNA for the CDR3 is TGTGCCAGCAGTTTTTCCACAGGGGGCGTCTATGGCTACACCTTC. It encodes CASSFSTGGVYGYTF.

The CDR3 DNA follows: TGCGCCAGCAGCTTCTATCTGAGCTCCTACGAGCAGTACTTC. As protein: CASSFYLSSYEQYF. This chain uses TRBV5-1 with TRBJ2-7; no definite D call. The germline V and J ends were trimmed by 2 bases and 0 bases, with 9 bases remaining between them. The germline V gene encodes CDR1 SGHRS and CDR2 YFSETQ. The CDR3 sequence is 14 residues long.

This sequence joins TRBV6-6 and TRBJ1-2; 9 bases are shared with TRBD1. Unmatched junction bases numbered 8, after V lost 5 bases and J lost 7 bases. Germline V gives CDR1 MNHNY, CDR2 SVGAGI (reference sequence). The CDR3 runs 14 residues. The CDR3: CASSLQQGASGYTF. DNA for the CDR3: TGTGCCAGCAGTCTTCAACAGGGGGCTAGTGGCTACACCTTC.

Remarks on this clone: This sample includes further DNA sequences coding for the same CDR3. The CDR3 loop is CASSPYTGELFF. The CDR3 region has the DNA TGTGCCAGCAGTCCATACACCGGGGAGCTGTTTTTT. This chain uses TRBV27 with TRBJ2-2; D unclear. V lost 5 bases to trimming and J lost 3 bases, with 4 bases between them. The CDR3 covers 12 residues. Germline CDR1 reads MNHEY; CDR2 reads SMNVEV (reference sequence).

This clone was observed a few times. This chain connects TRBV30 to TRBJ1-1; no definite D call. Per the germline V gene, CDR1 is GTSNPN and CDR2 is SVGIG (reference sequence). The CDR3 has 13 amino acids. V was shortened by 2 bases and J by 1 base, with 8 bases between the two germline ends. The CDR3 coding sequence is TGTGCCTGGAGTTCGGATACGAACACTGAAGCTTTCTTT. It is translated as CAWSSDTNTEAFF.

CDR3 DNA sequence: TGTGCCAGCAGTTTATGGGTCGGCTCAGGAGATGGCTACACCTTC. Its translation: CASSLWVGSGDGYTF. The chain carries TRBV27 and TRBJ1-2, with unresolved D. This CDR3 is built from 15 residues. V lost 1 base and J 6 bases, leaving 15 bases between the germline ends. The germline V gene has CDR1 MNHEY and CDR2 SMNVEV (reference sequence).

Notes on this clone: The identical CDR3 is also encoded by other nucleotide sequences in the sample. The J gene is TRBJ1-6, the V gene TRBV27, with unresolved D. This CDR3 region has 14 residues. The ends were cut back, 2 bases at V and 7 bases at J, with 9 bases in the middle. CDR1 is MNHEY and CDR2 is SMNVEV in the germline V gene (reference sequence). In DNA form, the CDR3 reads TGTGCCAGCAGTTTAATTGGCGGAAATTCACCCCTCCACTTT. Translating it yields CASSLIGGNSPLHF.

This chain links TRBV10-3 with TRBJ2-5, with D possibly matching TRBD1 (6 bases). This CDR3 is built from 15 residues. The V gene's germline CDR1 is ENHRY and CDR2 SYGVKD. With 0 bases removed from V and 1 base from J, the gap between germline ends came to 9 bases. CDR3 loop: CAISESWTVQETQYF. Written as DNA, the CDR3 is TGTGCCATCAGTGAGTCCTGGACAGTCCAAGAGACCCAGTACTTC.

V usage is TRBV27 and J usage is TRBJ2-7; 12 bases fit TRBD2. The V and J ends lost 4 bases and 2 bases, in that order; junction bases with no gene match: 9. The germline V gene encodes CDR1 MNHEY and CDR2 SMNVEV (reference sequence). The CDR3 runs to 17 residues. The CDR3 DNA sequence: TGTGCCAGCAGTTCCCTAACGACTAGCGGGGGACCCTACGAGCAGTACTTC. Amino acids: CASSSLTTSGGPYEQYF.

The CDR3 coding sequence is TGTGCCAGCGGAGGGGACAGGGGAGCAGAGACCCAGTACTTC. Translation gives CASGGDRGAETQYF. This chain uses TRBV2 with TRBJ2-5; 10 positions agree with TRBD1. The CDR3 sequence is 14 residues long. Losses at the gene ends were 8 bases for V and 4 bases for J; bases not matched to a gene: 7. The germline gives CDR1 SNHLY, CDR2 FYNNEI.

This rearrangement joins TRBV15 to TRBJ2-1; 7 bases line up with TRBD1. In germline, CDR1 is LNHNV, CDR2 YYDKDF (reference sequence). The junction had 3 bases not matched to a gene; V was cut back by 5 bases and J by 5 bases. The CDR3 consists of 13 residues. CDR3 coding DNA: TGTGCCACCAGCGAAGGGACAGACAATGAGCAGTTCTTC. Translation: CATSEGTDNEQFF.

The V and J genes are TRBV30 and TRBJ2-7; the D gene is possibly TRBD1 (6 bases). Germline V gene lookup returns CDR1 GTSNPN and CDR2 SVGIG (reference sequence). The CDR3 totals 16 residues. Trimming removed 2 bases from V and 2 bases from J, with 19 bases in between. The CDR3 is CAWSLTQRTDTYEQYF. The DNA of the CDR3 is TGTGCCTGGAGTTTAACACAGCGGACAGACACCTACGAGCAGTACTTC.

The chain has TRBV6-5 and TRBJ2-7, with D perhaps matching TRBD2 (6 bases). Germline CDR1 and CDR2: MNHEY and SVGAGI. Between the trimmed V and J ends, which lost 5 bases and 2 bases, there was a span of 13 bases. CDR3 length equals 14 residues. As DNA, the CDR3 is TGTGCCAGCAGTAACCGGGACTCTCCCTACGAGCAGTACTTC. It encodes CASSNRDSPYEQYF.

The rearrangement links TRBV28 to TRBJ1-6; D may be TRBD1 (5 bases). Germline V gene sequence: CDR1 MDHEN, CDR2 SYDVKM. The CDR3 has 14 amino acids. V was cut by 3 bases and J by 10 bases, with 13 bases left in between. CDR3 coding DNA: TGTGCCAGCAGTTTCTCTGGGGCAGGCTCACCCCTCCACTTT. It is translated as CASSFSGAGSPLHF.

This chain joins TRBV6-6 and TRBJ2-5; 7 bases fit TRBD2. The CDR3 is 15 residues long. V was pared by 2 bases and J by 1 base, with 4 bases of the junction left unmatched. Germline V gene lookup returns CDR1 MNHNY and CDR2 SVGAGI (reference sequence). The CDR3 DNA sequence: TGTGCCAGCAGTTACGGCGGGGGACGCCAAGAGACCCAGTACTTC. This translates into CASSYGGGRQETQYF.

V is TRBV19 and J is TRBJ2-2, with D possibly being TRBD1 (6 bases). Germline CDR1 is LNHDA and CDR2 is SQIVND (reference sequence). V was shortened by 5 bases and J by 1 base, with 14 bases between the two germline ends. The CDR3 is 16 residues long. The CDR3 is CASSLDRLVNTGELFF. CDR3 nucleotide sequence: TGTGCCAGTAGTCTCGACAGGTTGGTGAACACCGGGGAGCTGTTTTTT.

J is TRBJ2-5 and V is TRBV6-5, with D unresolved. The CDR3 is made up of 13 amino acids. From germline, CDR1 is MNHEY and CDR2 SVGAGI. Trimming left V 6 bases short and J 5 bases short, with 13 bases between. The CDR3 sequence: CASSPAPGETQYF. The DNA of the CDR3 is TGTGCCAGCAGCCCCGCCCCGGGCGAGACCCAGTACTTC.